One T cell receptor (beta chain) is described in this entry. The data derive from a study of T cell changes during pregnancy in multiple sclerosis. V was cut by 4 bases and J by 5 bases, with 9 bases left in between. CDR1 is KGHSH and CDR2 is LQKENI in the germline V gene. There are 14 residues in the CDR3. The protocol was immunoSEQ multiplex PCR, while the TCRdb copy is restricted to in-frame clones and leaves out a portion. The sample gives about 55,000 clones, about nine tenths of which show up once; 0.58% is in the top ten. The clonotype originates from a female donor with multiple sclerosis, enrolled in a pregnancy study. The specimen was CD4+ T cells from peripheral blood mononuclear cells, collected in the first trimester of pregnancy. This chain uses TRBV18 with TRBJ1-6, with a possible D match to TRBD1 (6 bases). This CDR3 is CASSLTGNNSPLHF. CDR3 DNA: TGTGCCAGCTCACTCACAGGGAATAATTCACCCCTCCACTTT.